The 18 T cell receptor beta chains presented below share a single source sample, sequenced in a study of PD-L1 blockade in urothelial cancer. Sequencing was performed with immunoSEQ multiplex PCR; in TCRdb, only in-frame clones are kept and a portion is missing. The sample consists of roughly 87,000 clones, 75% to 90% of them appearing once. The sample in question was PBMCs, obtained around atezolizumab (anti-PD-L1) treatment. The receptors shown here come from a woman aged 70 to 79 with urothelial cancer.

The rearrangement uses TRBV9 and TRBJ2-3; the match to TRBD1 covers 7 bases. V lost 4 bases, J lost 2 bases, and 7 bases stayed unmatched. Germline CDR1 SGDLS, CDR2 YYNGEE. The CDR3 runs 15 residues. The CDR3 nucleotides are TGTGCCAGCAGCTTTAGACAGGGCGACACAGATACGCAGTATTTT. This encodes CASSFRQGDTDTQYF.

This chain uses TRBV11-3 with TRBJ1-2; D gene unclear. This CDR3 has 13 residues. V lost 0 bases, J lost 5 bases, and 7 bases lay in between. Germline CDR1 reads SGHNT; CDR2 reads YENEEA. CDR3 nucleotide sequence: TGTGCCAGCAGCTTAGATTCGGGGTATGGCTACACCTTC. It encodes CASSLDSGYGYTF.

This clone was detected a few times. V is TRBV10-1 and J is TRBJ2-1, with 11 bases aligning to TRBD2. This CDR3 region has 15 residues. After removal of 3 bases from V and 2 bases from J, the junction contained 0 bases not matched to a gene. Germline V gives CDR1 WNHNN, CDR2 SYGVQD (reference sequence). The CDR3 DNA reads TGCGCCAGCAGTGATAGCGGGAGGGCCTACAATGAGCAGTTCTTC. As protein: CASSDSGRAYNEQFF.

The chain combines TRBV7-9 with TRBJ1-6, with 9 positions matching TRBD1. V trimming: 6 bases; J trimming: 10 bases; junction bases outside the gene matches: 7. The CDR3 loop spans 14 amino acids. Germline CDR1 reads SEHNR; CDR2 reads FQNEAQ (reference sequence). The CDR3 region is CASRPTGGGSPLHF. The CDR3, as DNA: TGTGCCAGCAGACCCACAGGGGGCGGCTCACCCCTCCACTTT.

This clone was seen just once. CDR3 nucleotides: TGTGCCAGCAGCGGGACAGGCTCTGGAAACACCATATATTTT. This encodes CASSGTGSGNTIYF. J is TRBJ1-3 and V is TRBV27; 8 bases are shared with TRBD1. Per germline, CDR1 MNHEY and CDR2 SMNVEV (reference sequence). This CDR3 contains 14 residues. V lost 6 bases and J lost 0; bases outside the gene matches: 1.

The V call is TRBV5-6, the J call TRBJ1-2; D is ambiguous. The germline gives CDR1 SGHDT, CDR2 YYEEEE. This CDR3 has 13 amino acids. V gave up 6 bases and J gave up 3 bases, with 12 bases separating them. CDR3 protein: CASNLQSDYGYTF. The CDR3 DNA reads TGTGCCAGCAACCTCCAGAGCGACTATGGCTACACCTTC. Looking up the rest from reference TRBV5-6 and TRBJ1-2 gives the full variable domain: DAGVTQSPTHLIKTRGQQVTLRCSPKSGHDTVSWYQQALGQGPQFIFQYYEEEERQRGNFPDRFSGHQFPNYSSELNVNALLLGDSALYLCASNLQSDYGYTFGSGTRLTVV.

The CDR3 bases are TGTGCCTGGAGGCAGGGGTCAACTGGAAACACCATATATTTT. Its protein is CAWRQGSTGNTIYF. This rearrangement joins TRBV30 to TRBJ1-3; tentative D call: TRBD1 (6 bases). V was clipped by 3 bases and J by 2 bases, with 11 bases between them. The CDR3 is 14 residues long. The germline CDR1 and CDR2 sequences are GTSNPN and SVGIG (reference sequence).

This clone was counted a few times. This chain connects TRBV9 to TRBJ2-7; possibly TRBD1 for D (6 bases). Looked up from germline, CDR1 is SGDLS and CDR2 is YYNGEE. The CDR3 is 14 residues long. Trimming took 3 bases from V and 2 from J, leaving 12 bases between them. The CDR3 region is CASSGRDNTYEQYF. The CDR3 DNA reads TGTGCCAGCAGCGGCCGGGACAACACCTACGAGCAGTACTTC.

The chain is built from TRBV18 and TRBJ2-7, with TRBD1 as a possible D gene (5 bases). This CDR3 is built from 17 residues. Trimming left V 1 base short and J 4 bases short, with 20 bases between. The V gene's germline CDR1 is KGHSH and CDR2 LQKENI. The CDR3 sequence: CASSPLNPTGWGYEQYF. CDR3 nucleotide sequence: TGTGCCAGCTCACCACTAAACCCCACAGGATGGGGATACGAGCAGTACTTC.

The rearrangement joins TRBV27 to TRBJ2-1, with no clear D. The CDR3 is 11 residues long. CDR1 and CDR2 from the germline V gene are MNHEY and SMNVEV (reference sequence). Trimming took off 6 bases at V and 2 bases at J, with 2 bases between the two ends. CDR3 sequence (DNA): TGTGCCAGCAGCACCTACAATGAGCAGTTCTTC. Its translation: CASSTYNEQFF.

V gene TRBV2 combines with J gene TRBJ2-3; TRBD2 matches at 10 bases. Germline V gives CDR1 SNHLY, CDR2 FYNNEI. CDR3 length: 15 amino acids. Unmatched junction bases numbered 11, after V lost 10 bases and J lost 4 bases. The CDR3 coding sequence is TGTGCCACCCTAGAGGCTAGCGGGGGACCAGATACGCAGTATTTT. Its protein is CATLEASGGPDTQYF.

This chain joins TRBV5-1 and TRBJ1-5, with D possibly matching TRBD1 (5 bases). V lost 4 bases and J 5 bases, leaving 13 bases between the germline ends. Germline V gene lookup returns CDR1 SGHRS and CDR2 YFSETQ. The CDR3 extends over 14 amino acids. CDR3 DNA sequence: TGCGCCAGCAGCCCGGGACTAACGGATCAGCCCCAGCATTTT. Translation gives CASSPGLTDQPQHF. The entire variable domain, with the rest obtained from reference TRBV5-1 and TRBJ1-5, is as follows: KAGVTQTPRYLIKTRGQQVTLSCSPISGHRSVSWYQQTPGQGLQFLFEYFSETQRNKGNFPGRFSGRQFSNSRSEMNVSTLELGDSALYLCASSPGLTDQPQHFGDGTRLSIL.

This rearrangement joins TRBV5-6 to TRBJ2-3; 13 bases match TRBD2. Germline trimming cut 4 bases from V and 0 bases from J; bases unmatched to any gene: 11. Germline V lookup: CDR1 SGHDT, CDR2 YYEEEE. CDR3 length equals 19 residues. CDR3 bases: TGTGCCAGCAGCGGTTTTTCCCCGGGACTAGCGGGGAGCACAGATACGCAGTATTTT. This encodes CASSGFSPGLAGSTDTQYF. Combining the CDR3 with reference TRBV5-6 and TRBJ2-3 gives the whole variable domain DAGVTQSPTHLIKTRGQQVTLRCSPKSGHDTVSWYQQALGQGPQFIFQYYEEEERQRGNFPDRFSGHQFPNYSSELNVNALLLGDSALYLCASSGFSPGLAGSTDTQYFGPGTRLTVL.

The rearrangement links TRBV5-4 to TRBJ2-3, with D uncertain. CDR1 is SGHNT and CDR2 is YYREEE in the germline V gene (reference sequence). V was cut by 0 bases and J by 5 bases, with 16 bases left in between. The CDR3 covers 16 residues. The CDR3 here is CASSLAGGHTVDTQYF. For the CDR3, the DNA is TGTGCCAGCAGCTTGGCCGGTGGGCACACAGTAGATACGCAGTATTTT.

The chain links TRBV14 to TRBJ2-1; perhaps TRBD2 as D (6 bases). V gave up 4 bases and J gave up 2 bases, with 12 bases separating them. The CDR3 loop spans 15 amino acids. CDR1 SGHDN and CDR2 FVKESK come from the germline V gene. CDR3 region: CASSPRGLTYNEQFF. CDR3 sequence (DNA): TGTGCCAGCAGCCCTCGGGGGTTAACCTACAATGAGCAGTTCTTC.

The chain couples TRBV19 to TRBJ2-2; 11 bases fit TRBD2. In germline, CDR1 is LNHDA, CDR2 SQIVND (reference sequence). Germline trimming cut 5 bases from V and 4 bases from J; bases unmatched to any gene: 9. The CDR3 runs to 17 residues. In DNA form, the CDR3 reads TGTGCCAGTAGTGTAACTAGCGGGAGCGGTGGCACCGGGGAGCTGTTTTTT. This sequence encodes CASSVTSGSGGTGELFF.

The rearrangement uses TRBV28 and TRBJ2-6; D is possibly TRBD1 (6 bases). The V end lost 1 base, the J end lost 2 bases, and 6 bases lay between the germline ends. Germline V gives CDR1 MDHEN, CDR2 SYDVKM. The CDR3 contains 15 residues. CDR3 amino acids: CASSLSGAGANVLTF. CDR3 sequence (DNA): TGTGCCAGCAGTTTATCAGGGGCTGGGGCCAACGTCCTGACTTTC.

V and J are TRBV6-1 and TRBJ2-3; D is possibly TRBD2 (5 bases). The CDR3 consists of 15 residues. Germline V CDR1 and CDR2: MNHNS, SASEGT. Trimming took 5 bases from V and 1 from J, leaving 13 bases between them. The CDR3 region has the DNA TGTGCCAGCAGTTCAGCGGACTTACGCACAGATACGCAGTATTTT. Translation: CASSSADLRTDTQYF.